The clone carrying this T cell receptor (beta chain) was counted only a few times. From germline, CDR1 is ENHRY and CDR2 SYGVKD. V was shortened by 0 bases and J by 7 bases, with 12 bases between the two germline ends. The CDR3 contains 14 residues. PBMCs were isolated from a 10 ml sample of fresh peripheral blood. The data are from a study of Graves' ophthalmopathy and Graves' hyperthyroidism. At the level of the study: Upon initial diagnosis and before any treatment, peripheral blood was collected.

RNA transcripts served as template for amplifying TCR beta CDR3 sequences. Amplification began with first-round RT-PCR using HTBI primers, then second-round multiplex PCR was performed. A single record per CDR3 protein comes from TCRdb applying MiXCR to the multiplex PCR reads. The sample carries about 740,000 distinct CDR3 sequences, roughly two fifths recorded once. This receptor was obtained from an adult man with Graves' ophthalmopathy. This chain connects TRBV10-3 to TRBJ2-5; TRBD2 might be the D (6 bases). The sample comprised peripheral blood. This CDR3 is CAISESGGRGTQYF. Written as DNA, the CDR3 is TGTGCCATCAGTGAGTCCGGAGGGCGGGGGACCCAGTACTTC.